The rows below give T cell receptor beta chains drawn from one sample of a study of neurological immune-mediated disorders. TCRdb reprocessed the 5' RACE reads via MiXCR and lists one record per CDR3 protein. The table lists 15,000 to 20,000 distinct CDR3 sequences, about 10% of them singletons. Material for sequencing was CD8+ T cells from blood. The source of these receptors is a woman aged 50 to 60 in good health. Each CDR3 is given with its conserved first and last residue. The D gene is left open where the match is weak. A row's size may be missing; if present it is once, few, many or a size class.

CASSLFHPGQSSYEQYF	TGTGCCAGCAGTTTATTTCATCCGGGACAGAGCTCCTACGAGCAGTACTTC	TRBV27	TRBJ2-7	TRBD1	many
CSVEIQTNYGYTF	TGCAGCGTTGAAATACAGACTAACTATGGCTACACCTTC	TRBV29-1	TRBJ1-2	-	many
CASSLALAGNTGELFF	TGTGCCAGCAGCTTAGCCCTAGCGGGTAACACCGGGGAGCTGTTTTTT	TRBV7-6	TRBJ2-2	TRBD2	many
CASSLEVGALVQYF	TGCGCCAGCAGCTTGGAAGTTGGGGCTCTAGTGCAGTACTTC	TRBV5-1	TRBJ2-7	-	many
CSATDRPAFGYTF	TGCAGTGCTACCGACAGGCCCGCGTTTGGCTACACCTTC	TRBV20-1	TRBJ1-2	-	many
CASSVAGVAYEQYF	TGTGCCAGCAGCGTAGCAGGGGTTGCCTACGAGCAGTACTTC	TRBV9	TRBJ2-7	-	many
CASRKGTYPSYNEQFF	TGTGCCAGCAGGAAGGGTACTTACCCCTCCTACAATGAGCAGTTCTTC	TRBV6-1	TRBJ2-1	-	many
CSASPSGSGSVGEQFF	TGCAGTGCTAGTCCAAGCGGTAGCGGGAGTGTTGGTGAGCAGTTCTTC	TRBV20-1	TRBJ2-1	TRBD2	many
CSVELGTYGYTF	TGCAGCGTTGAACTCGGGACCTATGGCTACACCTTC	TRBV29-1	TRBJ1-2	-	many
CASRHGLAGANTGELFF	TGTGCCAGCAGACATGGATTAGCGGGGGCCAACACCGGGGAGCTGTTTTTT	TRBV5-5	TRBJ2-2	TRBD2	many
CASSLVTSGQETQYF	TGTGCCAGCAGCTTAGTCACTAGCGGACAAGAGACCCAGTACTTC	TRBV7-7	TRBJ2-5	TRBD2	many
CASSLVAREGNEQFF	TGCGCCAGCAGCTTGGTCGCTAGGGAAGGCAATGAGCAGTTCTTC	TRBV5-1	TRBJ2-1	-	many
CSARGQLFYEQYF	TGCAGTGCTAGGGGGCAGCTATTCTACGAGCAGTACTTC	TRBV20-1	TRBJ2-7	-	medium-sized
CATSRDSGTLQPQHF	TGTGCCACCAGCAGAGATAGCGGGACCCTTCAGCCCCAGCATTTT	TRBV15	TRBJ1-5	-	many
CASSEAEANSGNTIYF	TGCGCCAGCAGTGAGGCCGAGGCAAACTCTGGAAACACCATATATTTT	TRBV10-1	TRBJ1-3	-	-
CASSQEGFEAFF	TGCGCCAGCAGCCAAGAAGGGTTTGAAGCTTTCTTT	TRBV4-3	TRBJ1-1	-	once
CASSPFAGATEAFF	TGTGCCAGCAGCCCATTTGCCGGGGCAACTGAAGCTTTCTTT	TRBV11-3	TRBJ1-1	-	few
CASSVIDRGSEPQHF	TGTGCCAGCAGTGTAATTGACAGGGGCTCGGAGCCCCAGCATTTT	TRBV2	TRBJ1-5	TRBD1	medium-sized
CASSQIRDYEQYF	TGTGCCAGCAGCCAGATAAGGGATTACGAGCAGTACTTC	TRBV7-9	TRBJ2-7	-	many
CASSPPQAPYEQYF	TGTGCCAGCAGCCCCCCCCAGGCACCCTACGAGCAGTACTTC	TRBV28	TRBJ2-7	-	many
CASVRSTDTQYF	TGTGCCAGCGTCCGGAGCACAGATACGCAGTATTTT	TRBV18	TRBJ2-3	-	many
CASSTGDEQFF	TGCGCCAGCAGCACGGGCGATGAGCAGTTCTTC	TRBV5-1	TRBJ2-1	-	many
CASSFGTGLNTEAFF	TGCGCCAGCAGCTTCGGGACAGGGCTGAACACTGAAGCTTTCTTT	TRBV5-1	TRBJ1-1	TRBD1	many
CASNRGNSNQPQHF	TGTGCCAGCAACAGGGGCAATAGCAATCAGCCCCAGCATTTT	TRBV16	TRBJ1-5	TRBD1	many
CASSLAENEQYF	TGTGCCAGCAGCTTAGCCGAGAACGAGCAGTACTTC	TRBV7-6	TRBJ2-7	-	few
CASSGLAAGYEQYF	TGTGCCAGCAGTGGACTAGCCGCAGGCTACGAGCAGTACTTC	TRBV7-2	TRBJ2-7	TRBD2	-
CASSPKGHRNTEAFF	TGTGCCAGCAGCCCGAAGGGACACAGGAACACTGAAGCTTTCTTT	TRBV7-9	TRBJ1-1	-	many
CASSSGIGTSTDTQYF	TGCGCCAGCAGCTCCGGTATAGGGACTAGCACAGATACGCAGTATTTT	TRBV5-1	TRBJ2-3	-	-
CASSSTWDIQYF	TGTGCCAGCAGCTCTACCTGGGACATTCAGTACTTC	TRBV7-9	TRBJ2-4	-	many
CASSSLWWTRSTDTQYF	TGTGCCAGCAGCTCCTTATGGTGGACTCGTAGCACAGATACGCAGTATTTT	TRBV7-8	TRBJ2-3	-	-
CASSQASGASAEYF	TGCGCCAGCAGCCAGGCTAGCGGGGCCTCAGCGGAGTATTTT	TRBV5-1	TRBJ2-3	TRBD2	-
CASSLLATDTQYF	TGCGCCAGCAGCTTGTTGGCGACAGATACGCAGTATTTT	TRBV5-1	TRBJ2-3	-	-
CASSWGAGELFF	TGTGCCAGCAGCTGGGGAGCGGGGGAGCTGTTTTTT	TRBV11-2	TRBJ2-2	-	many
CATSRTLAGDGTDTQYF	TGTGCCACCAGCAGAACGCTAGCGGGAGACGGTACAGATACGCAGTATTTT	TRBV15	TRBJ2-3	TRBD2	many
CASSLVRLAGELSNTGELFF	TGTGCCAGCAGCTTAGTAAGGCTAGCGGGCGAGCTATCGAACACCGGGGAGCTGTTTTTT	TRBV7-8	TRBJ2-2	TRBD2	many
CASSQEQGTQYF	TGTGCCAGCAGCCAAGAACAGGGGACCCAGTACTTC	TRBV14	TRBJ2-5	-	-
CASSLSGGDEDTQYF	TGTGCCAGCAGCCTCAGCGGGGGGGATGAGGATACGCAGTATTTT	TRBV9	TRBJ2-3	TRBD2	many
CASSSGGRMRYTEAFF	TGTGCCAGCAGTTCCGGAGGACGGATGCGGTACACTGAAGCTTTCTTT	TRBV28	TRBJ1-1	-	many
CASSAGLDREVADTQYF	TGTGCCAGCAGCGCGGGGCTGGACAGGGAGGTCGCAGATACGCAGTATTTT	TRBV9	TRBJ2-3	TRBD1	many
CASSFVLGVQETQYF	TGTGCCAGCAGTTTCGTTTTGGGTGTCCAAGAGACCCAGTACTTC	TRBV12-3/TRBV12-4	TRBJ2-5	-	many
CASSQVWGINSPLHF	TGTGCCAGCAGCCAAGTCTGGGGGATTAATTCACCCCTCCACTTT	TRBV14	TRBJ1-6	-	-
CSARDPLGAATYEQYF	TGCAGTGCTAGAGATCCCCTGGGCGCGGCTACCTACGAGCAGTACTTC	TRBV20-1	TRBJ2-7	-	many
CASSLGRAGANEQYF	TGCGCCAGCAGCTTGGGGCGAGCGGGAGCAAACGAGCAGTACTTC	TRBV5-1	TRBJ2-7	TRBD2	many
CASRTYTEEQYF	TGTGCCAGCAGAACCTACACTGAGGAGCAGTACTTC	TRBV6-2/TRBV6-3	TRBJ2-7	-	many
CASSELRLAENYEQYF	TGTGCCAGCAGTGAACTCCGGCTAGCGGAAAACTACGAGCAGTACTTC	TRBV2	TRBJ2-7	TRBD2	many
CSARGTGFEYEQYF	TGCAGTGCTAGGGGGACAGGGTTTGAATACGAGCAGTACTTC	TRBV20-1	TRBJ2-7	TRBD1	-
CATSSQTGASTDTQYF	TGTGCCACCAGCAGCCAAACAGGGGCCAGCACAGATACGCAGTATTTT	TRBV15	TRBJ2-3	TRBD1	-
CSVLQGHSSYEQYF	TGCAGCGTCCTCCAAGGGCATAGCTCCTACGAGCAGTACTTC	TRBV29-1	TRBJ2-7	-	many
CAWSDWGDNQPQHF	TGTGCCTGGAGTGATTGGGGCGACAATCAGCCCCAGCATTTT	TRBV30	TRBJ1-5	-	many
CASSSPGLAGGTTGYEQYF	TGCGCCAGCAGCTCACCGGGACTAGCGGGAGGCACGACTGGCTACGAGCAGTACTTC	TRBV5-1	TRBJ2-7	TRBD2	many